The 15 T cell receptor beta chains below all came from one sample that was sequenced in a study of T cells in Graves' hyperthyroidism and ophthalmopathy. The source material, RNA transcripts, was used to amplify TCR beta CDR3 regions. HTBI primers were employed in a first-round RT-PCR of the TCR CDR3. TCRdb ran MiXCR on the multiplex PCR reads and lists one entry per CDR3 protein. The sample records a few hundred thousand distinct CDR3 sequences, 16% being singletons. The source material was blood. The receptors here all came from a woman aged 40 to 55 with Graves' ophthalmopathy.

In the case of this clonotype: One end of the junction fails to match germline, which may point to a read error. J is TRBJ2-1 and V is TRBV9; 14 bases agree with TRBD2. The CDR3 extends over 19 amino acids. From germline, CDR1 is SGDLS and CDR2 YYNGEE. The DNA for the CDR3 is TGTGCCAGCAGCGTAGGACTAGCGGGAGGGGTTGCCTCCTACGATGAGCAGTTCTTC. Its translation: CASSVGLAGGVASYDEQFF. The whole variable domain, remainder taken from reference TRBV9 and TRBJ2-1, is DSGVTQTPKHLITATGQRVTLRCSPRSGDLSVYWYQQSLDQGLQFLIQYYNGEERAKGNILERFSAQQFPDLHSELNLSSLELGDSALYFCASSVGLAGGVASYDEQFFGPGTRLTVL.

This clonotype came up a few times. The chain employs TRBV7-9 and TRBJ1-6; D unresolved. The CDR3 length is 13 residues. Germline V CDR1 and CDR2: SEHNR, FQNEAQ (reference sequence). The germline V and J ends were trimmed by 3 bases and 7 bases, with 7 bases remaining between them. The CDR3 DNA is TGTGCCAGCAGCTTCGCTGGGAATTCACCCCTCCACTTT. Protein: CASSFAGNSPLHF.

The rearrangement joins TRBV2 to TRBJ2-2; weak D call: TRBD2 (6 bases). This CDR3 is 15 amino acids long. Trimming shortened V by 6 bases and J by 2 bases, and 13 bases separated the two germline ends. Germline loops: CDR1 SNHLY, CDR2 FYNNEI. CDR3 sequence: CASRVTSLNTGELFF. CDR3 coding DNA: TGTGCCAGCAGGGTGACTAGTTTAAACACCGGGGAGCTGTTTTTT.

This chain connects TRBV29-1 to TRBJ1-1, with no clear D. CDR3 length: 13 residues. The V gene lost 5 bases and the J gene lost 3 bases, with 13 bases spanning the gap. The germline V gene has CDR1 SQVTM and CDR2 ANQGSEA. The CDR3 nucleotides are TGCAGCGTTCCCCTTTTGGAGGACACTGAAGCTTTCTTT. This translates into CSVPLLEDTEAFF.

This clonotype was seen many times. This chain connects TRBV7-2 to TRBJ1-5, with 7 bases aligning to TRBD1. Trimming at V came to 5 bases and at J to 9 bases, leaving 10 bases not matched to a gene. The CDR3 covers 14 residues. Germline CDR1 and CDR2: SGHTA and FQGNSA. The CDR3 region has the DNA TGTGCCAGCAGCACGGGACAGCACAGGGGGCCCCAGCATTTT. Amino acids: CASSTGQHRGPQHF. The full variable domain, rest sourced from reference TRBV7-2 and TRBJ1-5, is GAGVSQSPSNKVTEKGKDVELRCDPISGHTALYWYRQSLGQGLEFLIYFQGNSAPDKSGLPSDRFSAERTGGSVSTLTIQRTQQEDSAVYLCASSTGQHRGPQHFGDGTRLSIL.

This clonotype showed up many times. The rearrangement uses TRBV2 and TRBJ2-7; 9 nucleotides match TRBD1. Losses at the gene ends were 6 bases for V and 0 bases for J; bases not matched to a gene: 6. Germline V lookup: CDR1 SNHLY, CDR2 FYNNEI. CDR3 length equals 15 residues. CDR3 sequence (DNA): TGTGCCAGCAGCCGGACAGGGGCGAGCTCCTACGAGCAGTACTTC. Amino acid sequence: CASSRTGASSYEQYF.

This clonotype was observed many times. V and J are TRBV2 and TRBJ1-5; D uncertain. Germline V gene data show CDR1 as SNHLY and CDR2 as FYNNEI. The CDR3 sequence is 12 residues long. Trimming pared 1 base from V and 10 bases from J, leaving 8 bases between. The CDR3 spells CASSEEVRPQHF. CDR3 DNA: TGTGCCAGCAGTGAAGAGGTGCGTCCCCAGCATTTT.

The V and J genes are TRBV5-4 and TRBJ1-1; D might be TRBD1 (5 bases). V shed 4 bases and J shed 0 bases, with 13 bases lying between them. The CDR3 spans 15 residues. The germline V gene encodes CDR1 SGHNT and CDR2 YYREEE (reference sequence). As DNA, the CDR3 is TGTGCCAGCAGCCGGAGGACACTCGTGAACACTGAAGCTTTCTTT. Translated, it gives CASSRRTLVNTEAFF.

The V and J genes are TRBV6-1 and TRBJ2-3; tentative D call: TRBD2 (7 bases). Germline-derived CDR1 and CDR2 are MNHNS and SASEGT. Trimming stripped 6 bases from V and 3 bases from J, with 22 bases between. The CDR3 has 17 residues. The CDR3 coding sequence is TGTGCCAGCAGCCTTATGGGGGGGCTCGTGAGGACAGATACGCAGTATTTT. Translating it yields CASSLMGGLVRTDTQYF.

In its sample, this clonotype was seen a few times. The chain has TRBV2 and TRBJ2-1, with TRBD2 matching over 9 bases. CDR3 length equals 14 residues. Germline CDR1 and CDR2: SNHLY and FYNNEI. The trim removed 3 bases at V and 5 bases at J, leaving 2 bases unmatched. CDR3 protein: CASSDSGGHNEQFF. The DNA of the CDR3 is TGTGCCAGCAGTGATAGCGGGGGACACAATGAGCAGTTCTTC.

The chain recombines TRBV6-1 with TRBJ2-2; a possible D gene is TRBD1 (5 bases). With 3 bases removed from V and 8 bases from J, the gap between germline ends came to 10 bases. CDR3 size: 13 residues. Germline values: CDR1 MNHNS, CDR2 SASEGT. The CDR3 is CASSEPRAGELFF. DNA of the CDR3: TGTGCCAGCAGTGAGCCCAGGGCGGGGGAGCTGTTTTTT.

The rearrangement uses TRBV6-1 and TRBJ1-2; D is unclear. Germline V gives CDR1 MNHNS, CDR2 SASEGT. Trimming removed 5 bases from V and 4 bases from J, with 8 bases in between. CDR3 size: 12 residues. The CDR3 reads CASSSYSYGYTF. DNA for the CDR3: TGTGCCAGCAGTTCATACAGCTATGGCTACACCTTC.

This chain uses TRBV7-9 with TRBJ1-2; D is unclear. CDR3 size: 14 residues. V was shortened by 5 bases and J by 6 bases, with 16 bases between the two germline ends. The germline V gene encodes CDR1 SEHNR and CDR2 FQNEAQ (reference sequence). The CDR3: CASSVSATNDGYTF. As DNA, the CDR3 is TGTGCCAGCAGCGTCTCGGCGACAAACGATGGCTACACCTTC.

This chain links TRBV20-1 with TRBJ2-2; TRBD1 matches 8 bases. Germline loops: CDR1 DFQATT, CDR2 SNEGSKA (reference sequence). Trimming removed 0 bases from V and 7 bases from J; junction bases left unmatched: 19. The CDR3 runs 19 residues. DNA of the CDR3: TGCAGTGCTAGAGACCGGGGGACAACACGCAGGGGGCACGGCGGGGAGCTGTTTTTT. Amino acids: CSARDRGTTRRGHGGELFF.

This clonotype was counted many times. The chain links TRBV2 to TRBJ1-2, with TRBD1 as a possible D gene (5 bases). The V end lost 7 bases, the J end lost 3 bases, and 9 bases lay between the germline ends. Germline-derived CDR1 and CDR2 are SNHLY and FYNNEI. This CDR3 region has 12 residues. The CDR3 coding sequence is TGTGCCAGCAACCCCAGGGACTATGGCTACACCTTC. Translation: CASNPRDYGYTF. The entire variable domain, with the rest obtained from reference TRBV2 and TRBJ1-2, is as follows: EPEVTQTPSHQVTQMGQEVILRCVPISNHLYFYWYRQILGQKVEFLVSFYNNEISEKSEIFDDQFSVERPDGSNFTLKIRSTKLEDSAMYFCASNPRDYGYTFGSGTRLTVV.